This T cell receptor (beta chain) was found in a study of T cell responses to AZD1222 COVID-19 vaccine. Sequencing was performed with immunoSEQ multiplex PCR; in TCRdb, only in-frame clones are kept and a portion is missing. The sample contains 200,000 to 300,000 clones, just over 90% of which appear only once. V lost 3 bases to trimming and J lost 3 bases, with 14 bases between them. The CDR3 is 15 amino acids. CDR1 is ENHRY, CDR2 SYGVKD, per germline. The material sequenced was peripheral blood, taken on day 0 of AZD1222 vaccination. The source of this sequence is an adult in good health. The chain has TRBV10-3 and TRBJ1-1, with D maybe TRBD1 (5 bases). The CDR3: CAISESGVGYTEAFF. The CDR3 bases are TGTGCCATCAGTGAATCGGGGGTAGGATACACTGAAGCTTTCTTT.